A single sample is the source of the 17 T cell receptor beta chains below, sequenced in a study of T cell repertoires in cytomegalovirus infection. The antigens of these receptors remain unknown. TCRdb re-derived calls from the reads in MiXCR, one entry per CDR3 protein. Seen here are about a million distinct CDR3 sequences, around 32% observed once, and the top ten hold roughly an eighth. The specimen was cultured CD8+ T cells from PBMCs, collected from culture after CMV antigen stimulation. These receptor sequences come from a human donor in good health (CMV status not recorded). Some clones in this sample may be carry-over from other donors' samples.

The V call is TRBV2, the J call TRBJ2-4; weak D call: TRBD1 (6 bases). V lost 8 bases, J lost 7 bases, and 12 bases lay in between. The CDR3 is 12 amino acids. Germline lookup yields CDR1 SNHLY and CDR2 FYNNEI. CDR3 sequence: CASVAGANIQYF. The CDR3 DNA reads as TGTGCCAGCGTTGCAGGGGCCAACATTCAGTACTTC.

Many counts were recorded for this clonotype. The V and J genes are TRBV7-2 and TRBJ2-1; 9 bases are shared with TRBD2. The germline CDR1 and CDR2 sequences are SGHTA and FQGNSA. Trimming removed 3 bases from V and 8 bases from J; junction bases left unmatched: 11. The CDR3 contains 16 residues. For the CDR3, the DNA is TGTGCCAGCAGCTTTGCGACGGCGGCGGGGGGGGATGAGCAGTTCTTC. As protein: CASSFATAAGGDEQFF.

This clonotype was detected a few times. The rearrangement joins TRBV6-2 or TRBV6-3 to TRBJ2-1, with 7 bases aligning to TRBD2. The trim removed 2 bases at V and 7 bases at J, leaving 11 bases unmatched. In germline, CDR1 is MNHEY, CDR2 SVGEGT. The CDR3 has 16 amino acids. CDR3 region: CASSYDLTSLANEQFF. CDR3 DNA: TGTGCCAGCAGTTACGACCTGACTAGCCTAGCGAATGAGCAGTTCTTC.

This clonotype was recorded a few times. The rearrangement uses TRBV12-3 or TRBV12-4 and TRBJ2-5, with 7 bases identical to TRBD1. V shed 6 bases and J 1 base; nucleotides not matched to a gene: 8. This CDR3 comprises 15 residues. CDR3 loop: CASSYGTAPQETQYF. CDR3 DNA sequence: TGTGCCAGCAGCTACGGGACAGCGCCCCAAGAGACCCAGTACTTC.

The CDR3 here is CASSPRPGRDASDTQYF. In DNA form, the CDR3 reads TGTGCCAGCAGCCCTCGACCGGGGAGGGATGCGTCAGATACGCAGTATTTT. The chain has TRBV11-3 and TRBJ2-3, with TRBD2 matching over 7 bases. The CDR3 has 17 residues. V shed 5 bases and J 4 bases; nucleotides not matched to a gene: 15. Germline CDR1 reads SGHNT; CDR2 reads YENEEA.

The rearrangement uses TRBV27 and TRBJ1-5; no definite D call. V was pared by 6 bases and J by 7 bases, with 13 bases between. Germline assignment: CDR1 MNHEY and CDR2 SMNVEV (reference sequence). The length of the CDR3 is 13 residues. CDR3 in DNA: TGTGCCAGCAGCCCTCAGGCCGGACAGCCCCAGCATTTT. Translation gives CASSPQAGQPQHF.

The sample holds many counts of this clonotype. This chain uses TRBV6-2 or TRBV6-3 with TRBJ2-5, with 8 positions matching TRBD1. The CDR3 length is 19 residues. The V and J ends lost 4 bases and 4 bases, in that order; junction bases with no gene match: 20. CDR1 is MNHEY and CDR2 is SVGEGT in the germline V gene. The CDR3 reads CASSSPDRGDSVVRETQYF. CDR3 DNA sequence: TGTGCCAGCAGTTCCCCCGACAGGGGCGATAGTGTGGTGAGAGAGACCCAGTACTTC.

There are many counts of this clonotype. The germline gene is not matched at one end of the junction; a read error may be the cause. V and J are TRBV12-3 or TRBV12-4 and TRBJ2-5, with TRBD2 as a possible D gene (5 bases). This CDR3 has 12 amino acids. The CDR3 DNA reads TGTGCCAGCAGCTTAGAGGGAGAGACCCAGTACTTC. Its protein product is CASSLEGETQYF.

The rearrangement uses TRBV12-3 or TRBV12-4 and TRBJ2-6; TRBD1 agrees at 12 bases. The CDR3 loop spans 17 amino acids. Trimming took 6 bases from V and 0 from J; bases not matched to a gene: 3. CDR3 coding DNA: TGTGCCAGCAGGGGACAGGGGGCGCGCTCTGGGGCCAACGTCCTGACTTTC. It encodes CASRGQGARSGANVLTF.

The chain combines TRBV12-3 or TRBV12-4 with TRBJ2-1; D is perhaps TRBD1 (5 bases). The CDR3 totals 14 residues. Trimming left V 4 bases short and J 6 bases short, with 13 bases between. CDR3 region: CASSSAGRFNEQFF. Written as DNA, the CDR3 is TGTGCCAGCAGTTCGGCAGGGCGTTTCAATGAGCAGTTCTTC.

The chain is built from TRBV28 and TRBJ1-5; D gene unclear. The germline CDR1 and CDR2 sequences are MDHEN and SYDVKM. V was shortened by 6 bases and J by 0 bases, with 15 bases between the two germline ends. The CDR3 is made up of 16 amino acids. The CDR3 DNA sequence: TGTGCCAGCAGGCCCGCGAGGGCGTATAGCAATCAGCCCCAGCATTTT. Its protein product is CASRPARAYSNQPQHF. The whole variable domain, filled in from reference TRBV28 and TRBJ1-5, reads DVKVTQSSRYLVKRTGEKVFLECVQDMDHENMFWYRQDPGLGLRLIYFSYDVKMKEKGDIPEGYSVSREKKERFSLILESASTNQTSMYLCASRPARAYSNQPQHFGDGTRLSIL.

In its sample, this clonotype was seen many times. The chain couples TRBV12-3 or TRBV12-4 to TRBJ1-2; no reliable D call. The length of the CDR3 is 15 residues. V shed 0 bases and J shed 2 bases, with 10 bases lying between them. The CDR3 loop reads CASSLAAGWNYGYTF. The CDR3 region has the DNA TGTGCCAGCAGTTTAGCGGCAGGCTGGAACTATGGCTACACCTTC.

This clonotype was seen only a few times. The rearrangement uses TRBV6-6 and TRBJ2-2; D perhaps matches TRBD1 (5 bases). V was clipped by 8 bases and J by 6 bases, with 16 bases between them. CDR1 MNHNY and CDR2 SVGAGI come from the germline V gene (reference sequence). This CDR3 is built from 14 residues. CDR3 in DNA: TGTGCCAGCCACCCCTCCGACAGCGCCGGGGAGCTGTTTTTT. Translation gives CASHPSDSAGELFF.

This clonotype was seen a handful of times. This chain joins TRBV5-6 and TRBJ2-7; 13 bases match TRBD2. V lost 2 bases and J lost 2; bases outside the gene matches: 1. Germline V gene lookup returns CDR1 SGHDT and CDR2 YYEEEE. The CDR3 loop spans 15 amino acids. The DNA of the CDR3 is TGTGCCAGCAGCTTCGGGACTAGCGGGGCCTACGAGCAGTACGTC. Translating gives CASSFGTSGAYEQYV.

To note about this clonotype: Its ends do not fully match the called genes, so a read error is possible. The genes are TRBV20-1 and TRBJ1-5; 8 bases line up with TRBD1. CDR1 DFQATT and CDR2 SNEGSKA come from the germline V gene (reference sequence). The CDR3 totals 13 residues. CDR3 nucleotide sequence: TGCAGTGCCAGAGAGGACAGGGATCAGCCCCAGCATTTT. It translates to CSAREDRDQPQHF.

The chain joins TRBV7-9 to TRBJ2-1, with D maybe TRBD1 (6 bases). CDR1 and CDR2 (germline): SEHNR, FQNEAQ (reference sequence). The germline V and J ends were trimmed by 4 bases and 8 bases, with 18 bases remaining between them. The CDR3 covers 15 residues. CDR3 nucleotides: TGTGCCAGCAGCTCACAGGGTCCCCCTCGGGATGAGCAGTTCTTC. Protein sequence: CASSSQGPPRDEQFF.

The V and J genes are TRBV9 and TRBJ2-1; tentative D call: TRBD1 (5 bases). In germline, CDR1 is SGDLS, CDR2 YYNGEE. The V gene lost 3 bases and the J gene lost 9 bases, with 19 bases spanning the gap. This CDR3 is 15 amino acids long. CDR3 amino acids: CASSDNRLLPVEQFF. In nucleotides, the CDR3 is TGTGCCAGCAGCGATAACAGGTTACTGCCGGTTGAGCAGTTCTTC.